Below are 20 T cell receptor beta chains sequenced from a single sample in a study of T cells after yellow fever vaccination (dated by TCRdb to between 2017 and 2020). Library preparation was by 5' RACE. The instrument given in TCRdb is Illumina HiSeq 2500. In-frame beta chains were kept once TCRdb had trimmed the public reads at Q25 with fastp and called clones with MiXCR. Each CDR3 protein gets just one entry, which takes the most common genes and DNA from the rows behind it. Recorded for this sample are roughly 48,000 distinct CDR3 sequences; less than 8% of them occurred a single time. The ten largest clonotypes hold more than 20% of the sample. The treatment or condition label corresponds to: live attenuated yellow fever vaccine strain. Sequences were derived from CD8+ T cells not binding an NS4B(214-222) dextramer, sorted from PBMCs, sampled about 41 days after the first yellow fever vaccination. Per the publication, the cell subset or site label means: NS4B epitope dextramer-negative CD8 T cells. Receptors originate from a young man who received the YFV17D yellow fever vaccine.

This clonotype came up a few times. The rearrangement joins TRBV7-9 to TRBJ2-5, with D possibly matching TRBD2 (6 bases). In germline, CDR1 is SEHNR, CDR2 FQNEAQ (reference sequence). Trimming removed 5 bases from V and 7 bases from J, with 17 bases in between. CDR3 length: 14 amino acids. The CDR3 DNA reads as TGTGCCAGCAGCCCTAGCGCCGATGGAAGGACCCAGTACTTC. This translates into CASSPSADGRTQYF.

This chain joins TRBV12-3 or TRBV12-4 and TRBJ1-2; the match to TRBD1 covers 8 bases. Germline trimming cut 6 bases from V and 2 bases from J; bases unmatched to any gene: 8. The CDR3 loop spans 15 amino acids. CDR3: CASSPDRGENYGYTF. The CDR3 DNA is TGTGCCAGCAGCCCAGACAGGGGAGAAAACTATGGCTACACCTTC.

This clonotype was seen at least ten times. The V gene is TRBV4-3, the J gene TRBJ2-5, with D perhaps being TRBD1 or TRBD2 (5 bases each). The germline V and J ends were trimmed by 0 bases and 4 bases, with 12 bases remaining between them. Germline values: CDR1 LGHNA, CDR2 YSLEER. CDR3 size: 15 residues. CDR3 nucleotide sequence: TGCGCCAGCAGCCAAGAAAACAGGAGGTCAGAGACCCAGTACTTC. This gives the protein CASSQENRRSETQYF.

This clonotype was seen a few times. The V gene is TRBV11-2, the J gene TRBJ2-7; 8 bases fit TRBD1. The V segment lost 4 bases and the J segment 5 bases; nucleotides outside the gene matches: 10. The V gene's germline CDR1 is SGHAT and CDR2 FQNNGV. This CDR3 is built from 15 residues. The CDR3 is CASSSTGTGLHEQYV. The CDR3 bases are TGTGCCAGCAGCTCAACAGGGACAGGCCTCCACGAGCAGTACGTC.

The V and J genes are TRBV12-3 or TRBV12-4 and TRBJ1-1, with D hard to call. Trimming removed 6 bases from V and 3 bases from J, with 11 bases in between. This CDR3 is built from 13 residues. CDR3 sequence: CASSQPEDTEAFF. The CDR3 region has the DNA TGTGCCAGCAGCCAACCCGAGGACACTGAAGCTTTCTTT.

This clonotype was observed a few times. This chain joins TRBV7-9 and TRBJ1-2; D unresolved. This CDR3 contains 13 residues. Trimming shortened V by 7 bases and J by 4 bases, and 13 bases separated the two germline ends. The germline V gene encodes CDR1 SEHNR and CDR2 FQNEAQ (reference sequence). CDR3 protein: CASTSTAVYGYTF. CDR3 DNA: TGTGCCAGCACCTCCACCGCAGTCTATGGCTACACCTTC.

This clonotype was seen repeatedly, ten times or more. The gene calls are TRBV4-1 and TRBJ1-5; D gene uncertain. Germline V lookup: CDR1 MGHRA, CDR2 YSYEKL. Trimming stripped 1 base from V and 6 bases from J, with 7 bases between. CDR3 length equals 13 residues. The CDR3 is CASSQAGLQPQHF. The CDR3 DNA reads as TGCGCCAGCAGCCAAGCCGGTCTTCAGCCCCAGCATTTT.

This chain links TRBV7-2 with TRBJ2-7; perhaps TRBD1 as D (5 bases). Per the germline V gene, CDR1 is SGHTA and CDR2 is FQGNSA. Trimming left V 4 bases short and J 3 bases short, with 13 bases between. CDR3 length equals 14 residues. CDR3 nucleotide sequence: TGTGCCAGCAGCTCCGACAGCTTTAACTACGAGCAGTACTTC. It encodes CASSSDSFNYEQYF.

This clonotype showed up just a few times. Relative to the germline gene, one junction end is altered; a read error may explain this. This chain joins TRBV7-2 and TRBJ2-5; D unresolved. This CDR3 region has 14 residues. Germline V gene lookup returns CDR1 SGHTA and CDR2 FQGNSA. As DNA, the CDR3 is TGTTCCAGCAGCTTAGGAGAGACGCGTGAGACCCAGTACTTC. Encoded protein: CSSSLGETRETQYF.

This clonotype has a count of ten or more. The rearrangement uses TRBV6-4 and TRBJ2-7; a weak D match, TRBD2 (6 bases). Germline CDR1 MRHNA, CDR2 SNTAGT. The CDR3 is 15 residues long. V was shortened by 4 bases and J by 1 base, with 14 bases between the two germline ends. As DNA, the CDR3 is TGTGCCAGCAGTGCCGAACCGGGAGATTCCTACGAGCAGTACTTC. This codes for CASSAEPGDSYEQYF.

This clonotype was seen many times. The genes are TRBV6-4 and TRBJ2-3; the match to TRBD2 covers 12 bases. Germline lookup yields CDR1 MRHNA and CDR2 SNTAGT. This CDR3 contains 14 residues. Germline trimming cut 4 bases from V and 4 bases from J; bases unmatched to any gene: 0. The CDR3 region is CASSASGGADTQYF. CDR3 bases: TGTGCCAGCAGTGCTAGCGGGGGGGCAGATACGCAGTATTTT.

This clonotype was picked up many times. The genes are TRBV6-1 and TRBJ2-7; TRBD2 aligns across 8 bases. V trimming: 3 bases; J trimming: 2 bases; junction bases outside the gene matches: 3. In germline, CDR1 is MNHNS, CDR2 SASEGT. The CDR3 totals 14 residues. The CDR3 sequence: CASSEIGGAYEQYF. The CDR3 region has the DNA TGTGCCAGCAGTGAGATCGGGGGGGCCTACGAGCAGTACTTC.

In this sample, this clonotype turned up a few times. The J gene is TRBJ1-1, the V gene TRBV12-3 or TRBV12-4; perhaps TRBD1 as D (6 bases). The CDR3 is made up of 13 amino acids. Trimming cost V 1 base and J 5 bases, with 8 bases left between them. In DNA, the CDR3 is TGTGCCAGCAGTTTAGGACAGGCAACTGAAGCTTTCTTT. It is translated as CASSLGQATEAFF.

This clonotype was counted at least ten times. This chain joins TRBV24-1 and TRBJ1-2; D remains unclear. Germline loops: CDR1 KGHDR, CDR2 SFDVKD. Deletions cut 2 bases from V and 6 bases from J, with 6 bases between. CDR3 length: 12 amino acids. The CDR3 region is CATSDWRHGYTF. The CDR3, as DNA: TGTGCCACCAGTGATTGGAGGCATGGCTACACCTTC.

This clonotype was seen many times. The chain carries TRBV6-5 and TRBJ1-1; D unclear. The V end was cut by 0 bases, the J end by 3 bases, with 5 bases between. This CDR3 region has 13 residues. From germline, CDR1 is MNHEY and CDR2 SVGAGI. In DNA, the CDR3 is TGTGCCAGCAGTTACTCGGGGTACACTGAAGCTTTCTTT. Residues: CASSYSGYTEAFF.

This clonotype came up many times. This sequence joins TRBV15 and TRBJ2-7; D perhaps matches TRBD1 (5 bases). The V and J ends lost 1 base and 4 bases respectively, with 8 bases between them. CDR3 length equals 13 residues. Germline V gene sequence: CDR1 LNHNV, CDR2 YYDKDF (reference sequence). The CDR3 loop is CATSRARAYEQYV. The CDR3 region has the DNA TGTGCCACCAGCAGAGCCAGGGCTTACGAGCAGTACGTC.

There are many counts of this clonotype. The chain employs TRBV4-1 and TRBJ1-3; D is uncertain. The CDR3 covers 13 residues. CDR1 and CDR2 from the germline V gene are MGHRA and YSYEKL. V lost 0 bases, J lost 7 bases, and 7 bases lay in between. The chain's CDR3 is CASSQEDGNTIYF. The CDR3 coding sequence is TGCGCCAGCAGCCAAGAGGACGGGAACACCATATATTTT.

This clonotype occurred many times. The chain uses TRBV28 and TRBJ2-1; TRBD2 aligns across 14 bases. The CDR3 extends over 16 amino acids. CDR1 is MDHEN and CDR2 is SYDVKM in the germline V gene. The V and J ends lost 6 bases and 8 bases, in that order; junction bases with no gene match: 9. Here the CDR3 reads CASSSRLAGGLYEQFF. CDR3 nucleotide sequence: TGTGCCAGCAGCTCGAGACTAGCGGGGGGGCTCTATGAGCAGTTCTTC. The complete variable domain, with remaining parts taken from reference TRBV28 and TRBJ2-1, reads DVKVTQSSRYLVKRTGEKVFLECVQDMDHENMFWYRQDPGLGLRLIYFSYDVKMKEKGDIPEGYSVSREKKERFSLILESASTNQTSMYLCASSSRLAGGLYEQFFGPGTRLTVL.

There are many counts of this clonotype. The chain has TRBV6-2 or TRBV6-3 and TRBJ1-1, with D uncertain. The V gene lost 0 bases and the J gene lost 5 bases, with 10 bases spanning the gap. Germline V gene sequence: CDR1 MNHEY, CDR2 SVGEGT. CDR3 length: 14 residues. CDR3 residues: CASSYSWAPTEAFF. CDR3 DNA sequence: TGTGCCAGCAGTTACTCCTGGGCACCGACTGAAGCTTTCTTT.

The chain links TRBV19 to TRBJ2-5; 7 bases line up with TRBD1. This CDR3 spans 14 amino acids. Germline V gene lookup returns CDR1 LNHDA and CDR2 SQIVND (reference sequence). With 4 bases clipped from V and 4 bases from J, the junction kept 6 bases outside the gene matches. The CDR3 reads CASSTGGGTETQYF. Here the CDR3 DNA reads TGTGCCAGTAGTACAGGGGGTGGGACAGAGACCCAGTACTTC.